These 14 T cell receptor beta chains came from one sample sequenced in a study of cytomegalovirus exposure and HLA in healthy donors. This PCR relied on a set of 60 Vbeta primers and 13 Jbeta primers. Assay used: immunoSEQ multiplex PCR; TCRdb lists only in-frame clones, some missing. The sample includes 250,000 or so clones, about 84% of them seen just once. The sequenced sample was PBMCs. Receptor source: a human donor in good health.

The gene calls are TRBV6-6 and TRBJ2-7; 9 nucleotides line up with TRBD2. CDR3 length: 14 amino acids. The junction had 8 bases not matched to a gene; V was cut back by 4 bases and J by 7 bases. Germline CDR1 reads MNHNY; CDR2 reads SVGAGI (reference sequence). The CDR3 loop reads CASSSSGVNYEQYF. Written as DNA, the CDR3 is TGTGCCAGCAGTTCTAGCGGGGTCAACTATGAGCAGTACTTC.

V usage is TRBV5-1 and J usage is TRBJ1-2, with D possibly TRBD1 on 6 matching bases. This CDR3 region has 14 residues. The germline V gene encodes CDR1 SGHRS and CDR2 YFSETQ. Trimming cost V 4 bases and J 8 bases, with 18 bases left between them. As DNA, the CDR3 is TGCGCCAGCAGCGTTGAGTACAGGGTGGGAGGCTACACCTTC. Its protein product is CASSVEYRVGGYTF.

A note on this clone: One end of the junction does not line up with germline, which may come from a read error. The chain uses TRBV19 and TRBJ1-5; weak D call: TRBD1 (6 bases). This CDR3 is 13 amino acids long. Germline V gives CDR1 LNHDA, CDR2 SQIVND (reference sequence). The CDR3 DNA sequence: TGTGCCAGTAGTAAGGACAGCAACCAGCCCCAGCATTTT. Protein: CASSKDSNQPQHF.

A few counts support this clone. The gene calls are TRBV6-6 and TRBJ2-2, with 10 bases identical to TRBD2. This CDR3 region has 15 residues. Germline V lookup: CDR1 MNHNY, CDR2 SVGAGI (reference sequence). Unmatched junction bases numbered 6, after V lost 8 bases and J lost 3 bases. CDR3 sequence reads: CASSKAGGDTGELFF. CDR3 coding DNA: TGTGCCAGCTCAAAAGCGGGAGGGGACACCGGGGAGCTGTTTTTT.

The gene calls are TRBV7-9 and TRBJ1-5; TRBD1 agrees at 7 bases. CDR3 length equals 15 residues. CDR1 is SEHNR, CDR2 FQNEAQ, per germline (reference sequence). Unmatched junction bases numbered 5, after V lost 5 bases and J lost 1 base. In DNA form, the CDR3 reads TGTGCCAGCAGCGCGGACAGGACGAGCAATCAGCCCCAGCATTTT. Amino acid sequence: CASSADRTSNQPQHF.

The V call is TRBV7-9, the J call TRBJ1-1, with D perhaps TRBD1 (6 bases). Germline V gives CDR1 SEHNR, CDR2 FQNEAQ (reference sequence). The V end lost 2 bases, the J end lost 5 bases, and 12 bases lay between the germline ends. The CDR3 consists of 14 residues. As DNA, the CDR3 is TGTGCCAGCAGCTTAAGCGACAGGAGGACTGAAGCTTTCTTT. This gives the protein CASSLSDRRTEAFF.

V usage is TRBV6-1 and J usage is TRBJ1-2; 8 bases align to TRBD1. Trimming cost V 3 bases and J 4 bases; bases outside gene matches: 7. CDR1 is MNHNS and CDR2 is SASEGT in the germline V gene. This CDR3 is built from 15 residues. The CDR3: CASSEGQVPGYGYTF. CDR3 DNA sequence: TGTGCCAGCAGTGAGGGACAGGTACCGGGCTATGGCTACACCTTC.

The V call is TRBV7-2, the J call TRBJ2-3; the D gene is possibly TRBD2 (5 bases). The V gene's germline CDR1 is SGHTA and CDR2 FQGNSA. The CDR3 has 17 amino acids. Deletions cut 5 bases from V and 9 bases from J, with 27 bases between. CDR3 nucleotide sequence: TGTGCCAGCAGCCAACCGGGCCGGGGAATTAGTTTTGGGACGCAGTATTTT. Translated: CASSQPGRGISFGTQYF.

The J gene is TRBJ2-2, the V gene TRBV4-2; 7 bases match TRBD2. J lost 7 bases, V lost 0 bases, and 8 bases had no gene match. The germline gives CDR1 LGHNA, CDR2 YNFKEQ. The CDR3 is 16 amino acids. The DNA of the CDR3 is TGTGCCAGCAGCCAAGACCGGGACTACCCCCACGGGGAGCTGTTTTTT. It is translated as CASSQDRDYPHGELFF.

This rearrangement joins TRBV6-5 to TRBJ1-3; D might be TRBD1 (6 bases). V shed 0 bases and J shed 0 bases, with 9 bases lying between them. This CDR3 is 16 amino acids long. Germline V CDR1 and CDR2: MNHEY, SVGAGI. For the CDR3, the DNA is TGTGCCAGCAGTTACTCGGACAGATACTCTGGAAACACCATATATTTT. It translates to CASSYSDRYSGNTIYF.

J is TRBJ2-1 and V is TRBV7-9; D gene uncertain. The CDR3 totals 11 residues. Germline CDR1 SEHNR, CDR2 FQNEAQ (reference sequence). V dropped 3 bases and J dropped 11 bases, with 8 bases sitting between them. CDR3 DNA sequence: TGTGCCAGCAGCTTTCTAGAACAGCAGTTCTTC. It yields the protein CASSFLEQQFF.

The V and J genes are TRBV11-2 and TRBJ1-3; D not resolved. Trimming left V 4 bases short and J 7 bases short, with 8 bases between. This CDR3 region has 12 residues. CDR1 is SGHAT and CDR2 is FQNNGV in the germline V gene. The CDR3 is CASSSLENTIYF. The DNA for the CDR3 is TGTGCCAGCAGCTCCCTAGAGAACACCATATATTTT.

This chain joins TRBV4-1 and TRBJ2-2, with 14 bases aligning to TRBD2. J gave up 5 bases and V 6 bases, and 2 bases lay outside the gene matches. This CDR3 is 15 amino acids long. CDR1 and CDR2 from the germline V gene are MGHRA and YSYEKL. Here the CDR3 reads CASRRLAGGTGELFF. The CDR3 region has the DNA TGCGCCAGCAGGCGACTAGCGGGAGGGACCGGGGAGCTGTTTTTT.

The CDR3 reads CASSGGISDGTIYF. The CDR3 DNA reads TGTGCCAGCAGTGGAGGGATTTCGGACGGCACCATATATTTT. J is TRBJ1-3 and V is TRBV9; the D is unclear. Germline values: CDR1 SGDLS, CDR2 YYNGEE. Trimming shortened V by 5 bases and J by 9 bases, and 18 bases separated the two germline ends. This CDR3 has 14 residues.